This TCR beta chain originates from a study of cytomegalovirus exposure and HLA in healthy donors. Data came from immunoSEQ multiplex PCR; TCRdb stores just in-frame clones and leaves some out. This table has over 110,000 clones, around nine tenths appearing once. The CDR3 is made up of 16 amino acids. The clonotype was recovered from a man aged 18 to 30 in good health and CMV-seropositive. The V call is TRBV1, the J call TRBJ1-5; the D call in the table, TRBD1, was not verified against the DNA. TRBV1 represents a pseudogene. Sample: PBMCs. The DNA of the CDR3 is TGCACCAGCAGCCAAGAAGGGGCCAGACCCAATCAGCCCCAGCATTTT. Translation gives CTSSQEGARPNQPQHF.